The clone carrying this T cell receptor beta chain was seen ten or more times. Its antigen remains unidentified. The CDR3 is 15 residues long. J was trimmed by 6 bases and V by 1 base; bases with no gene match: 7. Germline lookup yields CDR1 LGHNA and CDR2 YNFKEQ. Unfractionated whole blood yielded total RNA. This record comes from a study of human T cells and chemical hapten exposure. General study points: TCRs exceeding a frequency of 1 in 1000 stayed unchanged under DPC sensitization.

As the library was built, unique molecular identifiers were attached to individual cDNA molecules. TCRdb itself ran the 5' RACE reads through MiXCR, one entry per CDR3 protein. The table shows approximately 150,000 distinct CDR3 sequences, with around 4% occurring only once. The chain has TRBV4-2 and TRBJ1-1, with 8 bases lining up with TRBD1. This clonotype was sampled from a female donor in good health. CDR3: CASSQAHRGFAEAFF. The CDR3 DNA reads TGTGCCAGCAGCCAAGCCCACAGGGGGTTCGCTGAAGCTTTCTTT.